These 19 T cell receptor beta chains share one sample of origin, sequenced in a study of shared clonotypes between healthy human individuals. The repertoire was sequenced with immunoSEQ multiplex PCR; TCRdb's copy has only in-frame clones and lacks some. The sample has more than 450,000 clones, around 79% seen once. Sequencing was performed on PBMCs. Every receptor here comes from a woman in her thirties or forties in good health. Some clones in this sample may be carry-over from other donors' samples.

J is TRBJ1-2 and V is TRBV2; D not resolved. V was shortened by 3 bases and J by 11 bases, with 7 bases between the two germline ends. CDR1 is SNHLY and CDR2 is FYNNEI in the germline V gene. CDR3 length: 10 amino acids. This CDR3 reads CASSDQGYTF. The CDR3 DNA reads as TGTGCCAGCAGTGACCAAGGTTACACCTTC.

This chain joins TRBV9 and TRBJ1-2; D uncertain. Trimming took off 1 base at V and 4 bases at J, with 5 bases between the two ends. The CDR3 has 12 amino acids. The V gene's germline CDR1 is SGDLS and CDR2 YYNGEE. CDR3: CASSVSSYGYTF. The DNA of the CDR3 is TGTGCCAGCAGCGTAAGTAGCTATGGCTACACCTTC.

The rearrangement joins TRBV5-6 to TRBJ2-2, with 10 nucleotides matching TRBD1. With V trimmed by 4 bases and J by 1 base, 7 bases remained unmatched. Germline lookup yields CDR1 SGHDT and CDR2 YYEEEE. There are 17 residues in the CDR3. The CDR3 DNA reads as TGTGCCAGCAGCCCCGGGACAGGGGCTTGGAACACCGGGGAGCTGTTTTTT. Its protein product is CASSPGTGAWNTGELFF.

The V call is TRBV2, the J call TRBJ1-2; D is possibly TRBD1 (5 bases). This CDR3 has 15 amino acids. Trimming stripped 1 base from V and 2 bases from J, with 11 bases between. Germline V lookup: CDR1 SNHLY, CDR2 FYNNEI. CDR3 nucleotides: TGTGCCAGCAGTGAAGGAGGGGCCGGAAACTATGGCTACACCTTC. Translation: CASSEGGAGNYGYTF.

V gene TRBV7-2 combines with J gene TRBJ1-1; D is unresolved. Germline CDR1 and CDR2: SGHTA and FQGNSA. With 1 base removed from V and 0 bases from J, the gap between germline ends came to 12 bases. This CDR3 has 16 amino acids. Here the CDR3 DNA reads TGTGCCAGCAGCTTAGGTCGGCAAGGCATGAACACTGAAGCTTTCTTT. Translation: CASSLGRQGMNTEAFF.

The CDR3 DNA is TGCGCCAGCAGCCCCCCGGGACGACAGGGGGCTCCCCGTAACTATGGCTACACCTTC. Translating it yields CASSPPGRQGAPRNYGYTF. The rearrangement uses TRBV4-1 and TRBJ1-2; TRBD1 agrees at 10 bases. The V gene end was trimmed by 4 bases and the J gene end by 1 base; junction bases not matched to a gene: 15. Germline V gene lookup returns CDR1 MGHRA and CDR2 YSYEKL. CDR3 length equals 19 residues.

This clone was seen only once. The chain recombines TRBV15 with TRBJ1-1; weak D call: TRBD1 (6 bases). The germline V gene has CDR1 LNHNV and CDR2 YYDKDF (reference sequence). The CDR3 sequence is 14 residues long. V was trimmed by 8 bases and J by 1 base, leaving 14 bases between them. DNA of the CDR3: TGTGCCACCCTCAAGGACAGACAGAACACTGAAGCTTTCTTT. Encoded protein: CATLKDRQNTEAFF. Looking up the rest from reference TRBV15 and TRBJ1-1 gives the full variable domain: DAMVIQNPRYQVTQFGKPVTLSCSQTLNHNVMYWYQQKSSQAPKLLFHYYDKDFNNEADTPDNFQSRRPNTSFCFLDIRSPGLGDTAMYLCATLKDRQNTEAFFGQGTRLTVV.

The chain couples TRBV4-3 to TRBJ2-7; D may be TRBD2 (6 bases). V dropped 2 bases and J dropped 3 bases, with 17 bases sitting between them. Germline V lookup: CDR1 LGHNA, CDR2 YSLEER. The CDR3 loop spans 16 amino acids. The CDR3 protein is CASSQTLALADYEQYF. The DNA for the CDR3 is TGCGCCAGCAGCCAAACACTAGCCCTTGCGGACTACGAGCAGTACTTC.

The chain couples TRBV28 to TRBJ2-2, with 8 bases that match TRBD2. The CDR3 consists of 14 residues. The V and J ends lost 6 bases and 3 bases, in that order; junction bases with no gene match: 3. The germline CDR1 and CDR2 sequences are MDHEN and SYDVKM. CDR3 protein: CASRSAGDTGELFF. For the CDR3, the DNA is TGTGCCAGCAGGTCAGCGGGAGACACCGGGGAGCTGTTTTTT.

This chain uses TRBV10-3 with TRBJ1-1; 8 nucleotides match TRBD1. Looked up from germline, CDR1 is ENHRY and CDR2 is SYGVKD. Germline trimming cut 0 bases from V and 0 bases from J; bases unmatched to any gene: 12. This CDR3 is built from 19 residues. Here the CDR3 reads CAISESPTGVGIMNTEAFF. Here the CDR3 DNA reads TGTGCCATCAGTGAGTCCCCGACAGGGGTGGGTATCATGAACACTGAAGCTTTCTTT.

V usage is TRBV27 and J usage is TRBJ2-2; 7 bases map to TRBD1. Germline V CDR1 and CDR2: MNHEY, SMNVEV (reference sequence). CDR3 length: 15 amino acids. The V gene end was trimmed by 3 bases and the J gene end by 4 bases; junction bases not matched to a gene: 5. The CDR3 DNA reads as TGTGCCAGCAGTTTGAGGGGGCCGGGCACCGGGGAGCTGTTTTTT. Protein product: CASSLRGPGTGELFF.

This clone was detected a few times. The gene calls are TRBV5-1 and TRBJ1-4; D remains ambiguous. Looked up from germline, CDR1 is SGHRS and CDR2 is YFSETQ. This CDR3 comprises 13 residues. V was pared by 7 bases and J by 8 bases, with 15 bases between. In DNA, the CDR3 is TGCGCCAGCCAACCGGGTCCCGAGGAAAAACTGTTTTTT. It translates to CASQPGPEEKLFF.

The J gene is TRBJ1-1, the V gene TRBV28, with a weak D call TRBD1 (6 bases). Germline CDR1 reads MDHEN; CDR2 reads SYDVKM. The CDR3 runs to 15 residues. The ends were cut back, 8 bases at V and 5 bases at J, with 21 bases in the middle. The CDR3 DNA follows: TGTGCCAGCCTCGGGGCAGGGGAAGGATTGACTGAAGCTTTCTTT. This sequence encodes CASLGAGEGLTEAFF.

The V and J genes are TRBV6-1 and TRBJ2-7; D gene unclear. From germline, CDR1 is MNHNS and CDR2 SASEGT. The CDR3 length is 13 residues. Trimming shortened V by 2 bases and J by 2 bases, and 7 bases separated the two germline ends. CDR3 amino acids: CASSEWDAYEQYF. The DNA for the CDR3 is TGTGCCAGCAGTGAATGGGATGCCTACGAGCAGTACTTC.

This clone was observed a single time. The chain has TRBV10-1 and TRBJ2-1; TRBD2 matches 10 bases. Germline assignment: CDR1 WNHNN and CDR2 SYGVQD (reference sequence). The CDR3 consists of 19 residues. Trimming removed 0 bases from V and 0 bases from J; junction bases left unmatched: 8. CDR3 loop: CASSESAGGPVSSYNEQFF. CDR3 nucleotide sequence: TGCGCCAGCAGTGAGTCAGCGGGAGGGCCCGTCAGCTCCTACAATGAGCAGTTCTTC.

The V call is TRBV18, the J call TRBJ2-5; the D is unclear. CDR3 length: 15 residues. V lost 1 base and J 2 bases, leaving 11 bases between the germline ends. The germline V gene has CDR1 KGHSH and CDR2 LQKENI. CDR3 sequence reads: CASSPRSSSQETQYF. CDR3 coding DNA: TGTGCCAGCTCACCACGGAGTAGCTCTCAAGAGACCCAGTACTTC.

This rearrangement joins TRBV21-1 to TRBJ2-7; the table's D call, TRBD1, has no DNA check behind it. TRBV21-1 is termed a pseudogene. The CDR3 is 16 residues long. CDR3 nucleotide sequence: TGTGCCAGCAGCAGAAGTGGGGGACAGGGGTACCACGAGCAGTACTTC. This codes for CASSRSGGQGYHEQYF.

The chain joins TRBV5-1 to TRBJ2-2, with D perhaps matching TRBD2 (5 bases). Germline values: CDR1 SGHRS, CDR2 YFSETQ. The CDR3 length is 15 residues. Trimming removed 0 bases from V and 4 bases from J, with 10 bases in between. The CDR3 reads CASSLALVGTGELFF. CDR3 DNA sequence: TGCGCCAGCAGCTTGGCACTAGTAGGCACCGGGGAGCTGTTTTTT.

This clone showed up just a few times. This chain joins TRBV29-1 and TRBJ1-4, with 9 bases matching TRBD1. The CDR3 has 13 residues. V dropped 3 bases and J dropped 6; count of bases not matched to a gene: 2. CDR1 is SQVTM and CDR2 is ANQGSEA in the germline V gene. The CDR3 sequence is CSVETGGDEKLFF. CDR3 sequence (DNA): TGCAGCGTTGAGACAGGGGGGGATGAAAAACTGTTTTTT.